This TCR beta chain was sequenced for a study of Ad26.COV2.S vaccination and SARS-CoV-2 variants. Study information: Ad26.COV2.S shots went into the muscle once or twice, 56 days apart.

TCRdb's table, derived via immunoSEQ multiplex PCR, lists solely in-frame clones and lacks some. The repertoire holds about 400,000 clones, with approximately 91% as singletons. Treatment reported: over 15 received Ad26.COV2.S at low or high dose, single or two shots; roughly 5 received placebo; per-sample allocation not given. Samples came from day 63 after the first vaccine or placebo injection. The sequence derives from a person aged 18-60 years who received the Ad26.COV2.S COVID-19 vaccine or a placebo. Sequencing was performed on peripheral blood, taken in a trial of Ad26.COV2.S vaccine versus placebo.

CDR3 bases: TGTGCCAGCAGTTTGTCTATAAACCATGAAAAACTGTTTTTT. Its translation is CASSLSINHEKLFF. The chain links TRBV28 to TRBJ1-4; D not resolved. V lost 3 bases and J lost 6, with 11 bases in between. The CDR3 totals 14 residues. Germline V CDR1 and CDR2: MDHEN, SYDVKM.